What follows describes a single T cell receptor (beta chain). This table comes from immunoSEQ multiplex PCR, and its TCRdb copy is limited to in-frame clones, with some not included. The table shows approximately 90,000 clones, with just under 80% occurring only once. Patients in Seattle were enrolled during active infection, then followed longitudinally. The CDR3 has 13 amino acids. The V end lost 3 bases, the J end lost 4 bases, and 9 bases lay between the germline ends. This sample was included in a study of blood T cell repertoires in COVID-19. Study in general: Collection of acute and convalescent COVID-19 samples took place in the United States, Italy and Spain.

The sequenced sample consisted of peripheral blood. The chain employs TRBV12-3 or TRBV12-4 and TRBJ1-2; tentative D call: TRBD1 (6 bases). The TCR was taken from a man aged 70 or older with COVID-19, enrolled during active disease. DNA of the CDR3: TGTGCCAGCAGTTTGCACAGGGTCTATGGCTACACCTTC. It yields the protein CASSLHRVYGYTF.